The T cell receptor beta chain described here comes from a study of T-cell reconstitution after alpha-beta-depleted transplantation in children. Overall study results and limits: The high TCRbeta diversity at day 60 in some patients came from surviving recipient T cells and thymic progenitors. The authors attributed T-cell counts and diversity one year after transplant mostly to newly produced T cells. Several hundred rapidly expanded clones from non-depleted graft cells reportedly supplied alpha-beta T cells about two months post-transplant.

The CDR3 is 16 residues long. The germline CDR1 and CDR2 sequences are DFQATT and SNEGSKA (reference sequence). Trimming cost V 2 bases and J 1 base; bases outside gene matches: 11. This clonotype was detected ten times or more. The antigen is undetermined. Preparation of the TCRbeta library was carried out with unique molecular identifiers. TCRdb reprocessed the PCR reads via MiXCR and lists one record per CDR3 protein. This sample has 700,000 to 950,000 distinct CDR3 sequences, with roughly 15% found just once. Sample: PBMCs, mostly from graft donor cells, taken 360 days after TCRalphabeta/CD19-depleted stem cell transplant. The chain is built from TRBV20-1 and TRBJ2-7, with 7 bases that match TRBD2. The clonotype originates from a male patient younger than 18 who had a stem cell transplant for acute lymphoblastic leukemia, so the T cells may come from the graft donor. CDR3 in amino acids: CSARPRLAETSYEQYF. The DNA of the CDR3 is TGCAGTGCTAGACCCCGCCTAGCGGAAACTTCCTACGAGCAGTACTTC.